This T cell receptor (beta chain) was identified in a study of T cell repertoires in cytomegalovirus infection. Study background: CMV epitopes used comprised recently identified HLA-C-restricted ones and well-studied HLA-B-restricted ones. From public TCR beta signatures came an indication of both CMV infection and matching HLA type. Findings and caveats of the study: Clonotypes of TCR beta that were HLA-C-restricted and CMV-specific dominated the ex vivo response.

This clonotype has just one count. Antigen specificity is unknown. The CDR3 covers 17 residues. The germline gives CDR1 SGHDN, CDR2 FVKESK. V lost 3 bases and J lost 0, with 15 bases in between. TCRdb used MiXCR to reprocess the reads, holding one entry per CDR3 protein. The repertoire consists of around 900,000 distinct CDR3 sequences, with more than 25% occurring once and the leading ten covering around 15%. This chain links TRBV14 with TRBJ1-5; D is unclear. This TCR was recovered from a human donor in good health (CMV status not recorded). Some clones in this sample may be carry-over from other donors' samples. The sequenced sample was cultured CD8+ T cells from PBMCs, obtained from culture after CMV antigen stimulation. The CDR3 sequence is CASSQCSSTYSNQPQHF. CDR3 nucleotide sequence: TGTGCCAGCAGCCAGTGTTCCAGCACTTATAGCAATCAGCCCCAGCATTTT.